This TCR beta chain was obtained from a study of T cell changes during pregnancy in multiple sclerosis. The CDR3 totals 14 residues. The germline V gene has CDR1 SEHNR and CDR2 FQNEAQ (reference sequence). With 5 bases removed from V and 0 bases from J, the gap between germline ends came to 8 bases. Profiled with immunoSEQ multiplex PCR; TCRdb holds only in-frame clones, not every one. The table includes about 80,000 clones, around 92% detected once. The TCR sequence derives from a female donor with multiple sclerosis, enrolled in a pregnancy study. This specimen consisted of peripheral blood, obtained before pregnancy. J is TRBJ1-3 and V is TRBV7-9, with unresolved D. The CDR3 here is CASSETASGNTIYF. The CDR3 DNA follows: TGTGCCAGCAGCGAAACAGCCTCTGGAAACACCATATATTTT.